This T cell receptor beta chain was captured by sequencing in a study of regulatory T cells in long-lasting Graves disease. Study-level findings and limits: Public clonotype sharing was higher in persistent than newly diagnosed patients. Relative to newly diagnosed Graves' patients, persistent ones had lower TCR diversity. Preferential use of TRBV28, TRBJ1-2 and TRBJ2-5 was seen in persistent disease.

Building the TCR beta libraries relied on iRepertoire HTBI primers, and CDR3 regions underwent Arm-PCR. In the original analysis: Among the samples, around 58 TRBV and 13 to 15 TRBJ segments were identified. TCRdb independently ran MiXCR on the multiplex PCR reads; one entry per CDR3 protein. These V and J calls rely on TCRdb rather than the paper's analysis. The table includes roughly 450,000 distinct CDR3 sequences, around 22% detected once. This CDR3 is built from 15 residues. The germline gives CDR1 MNHEY, CDR2 SMNVEV (reference sequence). V shed 11 bases and J 2 bases; nucleotides not matched to a gene: 14. The time point is: persistent/refractory GD, antithyroid drugs over 5 years with positive TRAb. The TCR library was made from RNA extracted from PBMCs. This clonotype was observed at least ten times. Its antigen is unidentified.

This clonotype was obtained from a female donor with Graves disease. The chain has TRBV27 and TRBJ1-1; the match to TRBD1 covers 7 bases. Sample: peripheral blood mononuclear cells (PBMCs), taken when the disease was refractory, from a patient treated with antithyroid drugs. For the CDR3, the DNA is TGTGCCTCAACTGATGGGACAGCAGCTAACACTGAAGCTTTCTTT. Its translation: CASTDGTAANTEAFF.